The rows below give T cell receptor beta chains drawn from one sample of a study of blood T cell repertoires in COVID-19. Method: immunoSEQ multiplex PCR; TCRdb's copy keeps in-frame clones and lacks some. The table has some 460,000 clones, 87% seen once. Sample: PBMCs or T cells enriched from blood (not recorded which). These TCRs come from a woman aged 18-35 years who had recovered from COVID-19. CDR3s include the opening cysteine and the closing phenylalanine or tryptophan.

v_call cdr3_aa
TRBV5-1 CASSLDTPGDYGYTF
TRBV4-1 CASSPPGMNTEAFF
TRBV6-5 CASSYLSRDRGYGYTF
TRBV6-5 CASRDIMNTEAFF
TRBV2 CASLNLRNTEAFF
TRBV10-3 CAITERQGGDTEAFF
TRBV24-1 CATSDSLAGDEQFF
TRBV6-5 CASSYSRSFSSYEQYF
TRBV24-1 CATSDFGSLLTGELFF
TRBV6-5 CATRLAGGTGELFF
TRBV29-1 CSVEKGFSYNEQFF
TRBV11-2 CASSGQGSGRNEKLFF